The rows below give T cell receptor beta chains drawn from one sample of a study of PD-1 blockade in classical Hodgkin lymphoma. Produced via immunoSEQ multiplex PCR; TCRdb's table is partial and in-frame only. Here the sample spans approximately 150,000 clones, approximately 80% being singletons. The sequencing used peripheral blood mononuclear cells (PBMCs), collected before the second cycle of nivolumab. Every receptor here comes from a human donor with classical Hodgkin lymphoma. The CDR3 runs from the conserved cysteine through the conserved F or W. A row's size may be missing; if present it is once, few, many or a size class.

V gene: TRBV6-1; J gene: TRBJ1-5; clone size: NA; CDR3 protein: CASSELWGQPQHF
V gene: TRBV6-4; J gene: TRBJ2-7; clone size: NA; CDR3 protein: CANHQGRGHRYEQYF
V gene: TRBV6-5; J gene: TRBJ1-1; clone size: NA; CDR3 protein: CASSYSGGASTEAFF
V gene: TRBV7-2; J gene: TRBJ1-4; clone size: few; CDR3 protein: CASGVTGGDEKLFF
V gene: TRBV15; J gene: TRBJ2-5; clone size: few; CDR3 protein: CATSRDGRLQETQYF
V gene: TRBV7-3; J gene: TRBJ2-3; clone size: few; CDR3 protein: CASRDPTGSTDTQYF
V gene: TRBV30; J gene: TRBJ2-1; clone size: NA; CDR3 protein: CAWSGREEQFF
V gene: TRBV6-5; J gene: TRBJ2-7; clone size: NA; CDR3 protein: CASSRQGVSSYEQYF
V gene: TRBV29-1; J gene: TRBJ2-1; clone size: NA; CDR3 protein: CSVDPGLAGVFEQFF
V gene: TRBV7-2; J gene: TRBJ2-3; clone size: NA; CDR3 protein: CASSLASSFTDTQYF
V gene: TRBV18; J gene: TRBJ2-5; clone size: NA; CDR3 protein: CASSQGEQETQYF
V gene: TRBV19; J gene: TRBJ2-1; clone size: NA; CDR3 protein: CASSRPSGNEQFF
V gene: TRBV7-9; J gene: TRBJ1-5; clone size: many; CDR3 protein: CASSLALGQPQHF
V gene: TRBV10-3; J gene: TRBJ2-1; clone size: few; CDR3 protein: CAISERGQRNEQFF
V gene: TRBV7-2; J gene: TRBJ1-2; clone size: NA; CDR3 protein: CASSPTPPGERDGYTF
V gene: TRBV27; J gene: TRBJ1-1; clone size: NA; CDR3 protein: CASSPRPGRWNTEAFF
V gene: TRBV7-3; J gene: NA; clone size: NA; CDR3 protein: CASSPRSKSSYEQYF
V gene: TRBV7-9; J gene: TRBJ2-3; clone size: NA; CDR3 protein: CASSLSRLTSGRAPDTQYF
V gene: TRBV19; J gene: TRBJ1-1; clone size: NA; CDR3 protein: CASSISRGPRNTEAFF
V gene: TRBV18; J gene: TRBJ2-7; clone size: NA; CDR3 protein: CASSVPGQTYEQYF
V gene: TRBV2; J gene: TRBJ2-6; clone size: NA; CDR3 protein: CAGRIISGANVLTF
V gene: TRBV28; J gene: TRBJ1-2; clone size: NA; CDR3 protein: CASSLSDRGGYTF
V gene: TRBV6-5; J gene: TRBJ2-7; clone size: NA; CDR3 protein: CASSSAGAGYEQYF
V gene: TRBV19; J gene: TRBJ1-5; clone size: NA; CDR3 protein: CASSITTGFSSNQPQHF
V gene: TRBV2; J gene: TRBJ1-6; clone size: NA; CDR3 protein: CATKQGALASPLHF
V gene: TRBV18; J gene: TRBJ2-5; clone size: NA; CDR3 protein: CASSPPGQQETQYF
V gene: TRBV27; J gene: TRBJ2-4; clone size: few; CDR3 protein: CASSLAFPSPPKSHF
V gene: TRBV4-2; J gene: TRBJ2-7; clone size: NA; CDR3 protein: CASSSGQYGKQYF
V gene: TRBV6-5; J gene: TRBJ2-7; clone size: NA; CDR3 protein: CASSYSLGGLGYEQYF
V gene: TRBV25-1; J gene: TRBJ1-5; clone size: few; CDR3 protein: CASSGTDQPQHF
V gene: TRBV28; J gene: TRBJ2-1; clone size: NA; CDR3 protein: CASSFLAGGVGGNEQFF
V gene: TRBV19; J gene: TRBJ1-2; clone size: NA; CDR3 protein: CASSIAGTENYGYTF
V gene: TRBV7-2; J gene: TRBJ2-5; clone size: NA; CDR3 protein: CASSLGLAGGQETQYF
V gene: TRBV6-6; J gene: TRBJ1-1; clone size: NA; CDR3 protein: CASSYWRGKTEAFF
V gene: TRBV4-1; J gene: TRBJ2-2; clone size: once; CDR3 protein: CASSQGFAGRNTGELFF
V gene: TRBV12-5; J gene: TRBJ2-7; clone size: NA; CDR3 protein: CASGSGIYEQYF
V gene: TRBV13; J gene: TRBJ1-4; clone size: few; CDR3 protein: CASSFVKDEKLFF
V gene: TRBV6-6; J gene: TRBJ2-5; clone size: NA; CDR3 protein: CASKEELWGEETQYF
V gene: TRBV15; J gene: TRBJ1-1; clone size: NA; CDR3 protein: CATSGRGRTEAFF
V gene: TRBV4-2; J gene: TRBJ1-1; clone size: NA; CDR3 protein: CASSQVDGKNTEAFF
V gene: TRBV5-4; J gene: TRBJ2-3; clone size: NA; CDR3 protein: CASSLSQMNTQYF
V gene: TRBV18; J gene: TRBJ2-1; clone size: NA; CDR3 protein: CASSPDRANEQFF